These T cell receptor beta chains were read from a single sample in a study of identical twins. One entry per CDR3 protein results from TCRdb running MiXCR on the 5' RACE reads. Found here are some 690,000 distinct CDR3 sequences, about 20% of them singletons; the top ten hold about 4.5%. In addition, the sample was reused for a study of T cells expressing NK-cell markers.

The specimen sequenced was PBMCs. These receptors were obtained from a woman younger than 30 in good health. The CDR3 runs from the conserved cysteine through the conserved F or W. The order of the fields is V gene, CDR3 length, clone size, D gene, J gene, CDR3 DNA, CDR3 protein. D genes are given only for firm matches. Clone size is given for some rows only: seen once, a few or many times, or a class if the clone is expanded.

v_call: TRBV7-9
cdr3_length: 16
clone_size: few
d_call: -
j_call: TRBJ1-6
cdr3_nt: TGTGCCAGCAGCTTACCGGGGCCTTCTAAGGCGTCACCCCTCCACTTT
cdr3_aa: CASSLPGPSKASPLHF

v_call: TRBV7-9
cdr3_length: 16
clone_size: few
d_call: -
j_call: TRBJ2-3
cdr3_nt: TGTGCCAGCAGCCCCAACACCGGGGTAGACGCAGATACGCAGTATTTT
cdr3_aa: CASSPNTGVDADTQYF

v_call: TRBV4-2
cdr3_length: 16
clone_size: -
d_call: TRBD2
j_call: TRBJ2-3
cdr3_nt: TGTGCCAGCAGCCCGGGACTAGAACCCTATTCAGATACGCAGTATTTT
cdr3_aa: CASSPGLEPYSDTQYF

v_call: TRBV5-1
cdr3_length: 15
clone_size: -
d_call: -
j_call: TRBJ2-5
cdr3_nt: TGCGCCAGCAGCTACTACGGACAGAGACAAGAGACCCAGTACTTC
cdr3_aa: CASSYYGQRQETQYF

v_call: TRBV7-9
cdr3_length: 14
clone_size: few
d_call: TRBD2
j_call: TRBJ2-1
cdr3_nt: TGTGCCAGCGGAGCGGGAGGATCCTACAATGAGCAGTTCTTC
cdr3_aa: CASGAGGSYNEQFF

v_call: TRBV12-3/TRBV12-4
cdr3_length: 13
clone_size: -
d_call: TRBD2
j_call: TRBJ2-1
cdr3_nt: TGTGCCAGCAGTTCCGGGACTATCAATGAGCAGTTCTTC
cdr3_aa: CASSSGTINEQFF

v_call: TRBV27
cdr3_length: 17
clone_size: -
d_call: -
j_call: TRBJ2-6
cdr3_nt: TGTGCCAGCAGTTTACGTCTCGGAGTCTCTGGGGCCAACGTCCTGACTTTC
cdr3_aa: CASSLRLGVSGANVLTF

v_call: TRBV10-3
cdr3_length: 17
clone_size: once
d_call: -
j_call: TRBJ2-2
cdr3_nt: TGTGCCATCAGTGAGTCAAGACGGTTCTCGAACACCGGGGAGGTGTTTTTT
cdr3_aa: CAISESRRFSNTGEVFF

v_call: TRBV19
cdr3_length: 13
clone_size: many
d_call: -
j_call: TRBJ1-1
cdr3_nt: TGTGCCAGTAGTATAACCCGGAGGACTGAAGCTTTCTTT
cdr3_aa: CASSITRRTEAFF

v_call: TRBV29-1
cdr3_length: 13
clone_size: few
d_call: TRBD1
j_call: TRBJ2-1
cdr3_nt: TGCAGCGTTGTAGGACAGGGTGACAATGAGCAGTTCTTC
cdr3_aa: CSVVGQGDNEQFF

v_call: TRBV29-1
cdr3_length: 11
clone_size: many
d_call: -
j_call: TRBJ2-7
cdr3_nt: TGCAGCGTTGCCCCGCCGCTCGAGCAGTACTTC
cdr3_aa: CSVAPPLEQYF

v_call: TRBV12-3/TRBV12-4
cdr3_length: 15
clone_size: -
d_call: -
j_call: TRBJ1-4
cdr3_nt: TGTGCCAGCAGCTCAGGGATTTGGGGAGATGAAAAACTGTTTTTT
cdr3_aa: CASSSGIWGDEKLFF

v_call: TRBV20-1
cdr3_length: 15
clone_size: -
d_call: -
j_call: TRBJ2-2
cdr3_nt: TGCAGTGCGCGGCACGGACTATCGAACACCGGGGAGCTGTTTTTT
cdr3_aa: CSARHGLSNTGELFF

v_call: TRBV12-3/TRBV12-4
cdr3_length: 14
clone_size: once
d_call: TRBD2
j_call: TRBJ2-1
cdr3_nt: TGTGCCAGCTGCGGGGGGGCCAGTGGTTGTGAGCAGTTCTTC
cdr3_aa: CASCGGASGCEQFF

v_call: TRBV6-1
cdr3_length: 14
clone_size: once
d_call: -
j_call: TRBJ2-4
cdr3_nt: TGTGCCAGCAGGTCAGGGGTAACCAAAAACATTCAGTACTTC
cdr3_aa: CASRSGVTKNIQYF

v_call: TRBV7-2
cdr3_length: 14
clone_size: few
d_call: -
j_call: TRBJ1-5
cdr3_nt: TGTGCCAGCAGAATTACAGGTAGCAATCAGCCCCAGCATTTT
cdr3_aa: CASRITGSNQPQHF

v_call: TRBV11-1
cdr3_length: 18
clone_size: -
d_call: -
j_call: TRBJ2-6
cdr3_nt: TGTGCCAGCAGCTATGAGTGGACAGTCCAATCGGGGGCCAACGTCCTGACTTTC
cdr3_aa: CASSYEWTVQSGANVLTF

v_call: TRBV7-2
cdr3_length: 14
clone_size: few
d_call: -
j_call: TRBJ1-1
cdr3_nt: TGTGCCAGCAGCTTATTTGCAGTGAACACTGAAGCTTTCTTT
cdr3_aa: CASSLFAVNTEAFF

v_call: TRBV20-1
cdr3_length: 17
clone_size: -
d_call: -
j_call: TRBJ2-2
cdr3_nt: TGCAGTGCTAGAGATTCGGGAGTAGCACCCAACACCGGGGAGCTGTTTTTT
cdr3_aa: CSARDSGVAPNTGELFF

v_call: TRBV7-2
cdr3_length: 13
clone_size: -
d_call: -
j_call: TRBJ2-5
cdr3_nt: TGTGCCAGCAGATTAGCCGTCGGGGAGACCCAGTACTTC
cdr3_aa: CASRLAVGETQYF

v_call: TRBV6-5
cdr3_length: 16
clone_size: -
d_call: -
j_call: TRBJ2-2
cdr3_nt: TGTGCCAGCAGTCACTCGTCCGCGGGACACACCGGGGAGCTGTTTTTT
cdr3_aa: CASSHSSAGHTGELFF

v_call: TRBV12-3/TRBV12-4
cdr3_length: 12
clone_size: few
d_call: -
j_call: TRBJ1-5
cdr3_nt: TGTGCCAGCGCCCAACGGGCTCAGCCCCAGCATTTT
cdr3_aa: CASAQRAQPQHF

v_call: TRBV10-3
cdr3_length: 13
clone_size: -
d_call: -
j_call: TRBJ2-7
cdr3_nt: TGTGCCATCAGTGAAAACCCAAGAGACGAGCAGTACTTC
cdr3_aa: CAISENPRDEQYF

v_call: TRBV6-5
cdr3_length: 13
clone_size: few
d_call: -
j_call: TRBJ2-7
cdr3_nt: TGTGCCAGCAGTTACTCGGAGGTCTACGAGCAGTACTTC
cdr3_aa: CASSYSEVYEQYF

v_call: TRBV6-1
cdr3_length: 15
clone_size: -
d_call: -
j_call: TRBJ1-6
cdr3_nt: TGTGCCAGCAGTGAAATGGGACCGACAAATTCACCCCTCCACTTT
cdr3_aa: CASSEMGPTNSPLHF

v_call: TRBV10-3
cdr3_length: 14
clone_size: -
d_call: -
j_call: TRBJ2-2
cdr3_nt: TGTGCCATCACCAGGGGCGCTGCCACCGGGGAGCTGTTTTTT
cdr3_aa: CAITRGAATGELFF

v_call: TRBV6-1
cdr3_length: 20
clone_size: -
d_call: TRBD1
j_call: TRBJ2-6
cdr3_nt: TGTGCCAGCAGTGAAGGCGTCCGGGACAGGGAGGTCACTGGGGCCAACGTCCTGACTTTC
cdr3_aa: CASSEGVRDREVTGANVLTF

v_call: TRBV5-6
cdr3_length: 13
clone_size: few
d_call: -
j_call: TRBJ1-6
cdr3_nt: TGTGCCAGCAGCTCGCCGAATGGCTCACCCCTCCACTTT
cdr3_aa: CASSSPNGSPLHF

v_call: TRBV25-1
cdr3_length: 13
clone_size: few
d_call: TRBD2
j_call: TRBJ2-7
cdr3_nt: TGTGCCAGCAGTAGCGGGAGGGGACGCGAGCAGTACTTC
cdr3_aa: CASSSGRGREQYF

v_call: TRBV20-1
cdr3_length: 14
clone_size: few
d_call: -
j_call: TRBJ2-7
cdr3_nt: TGCAGTGCTAGGGCTGGGGGCTACACCTACGAGCAGTACTTC
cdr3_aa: CSARAGGYTYEQYF

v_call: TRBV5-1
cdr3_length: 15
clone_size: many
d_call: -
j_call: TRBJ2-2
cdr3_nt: TGCGCCAGCAGCATCCCGGAACAAGGCTTAGGGGAGCTGTTTTTT
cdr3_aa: CASSIPEQGLGELFF

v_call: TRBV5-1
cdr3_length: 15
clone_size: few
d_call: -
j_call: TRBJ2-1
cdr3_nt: TGCGCCAGCAGCCCGCGACAGTCGACTGCAAATGAGCAGTTCTTC
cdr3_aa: CASSPRQSTANEQFF

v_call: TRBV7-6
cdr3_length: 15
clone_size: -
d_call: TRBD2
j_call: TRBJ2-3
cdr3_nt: TGTGCCAGCAGCCCTAGGACTAGCGTCACAGATACGCAGTATTTT
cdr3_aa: CASSPRTSVTDTQYF

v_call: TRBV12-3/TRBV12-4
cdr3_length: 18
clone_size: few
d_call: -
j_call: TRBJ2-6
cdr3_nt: TGTGCCAGCAGTCCTCGACAGACCCAACTCTCTGGGGCCAACGTCCTGACTTTC
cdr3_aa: CASSPRQTQLSGANVLTF

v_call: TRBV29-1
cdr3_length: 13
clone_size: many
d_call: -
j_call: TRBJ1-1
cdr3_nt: TGCAGCGTTGAAGTTGGCGGGAACACTGAAGCTTTCTTT
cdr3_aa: CSVEVGGNTEAFF

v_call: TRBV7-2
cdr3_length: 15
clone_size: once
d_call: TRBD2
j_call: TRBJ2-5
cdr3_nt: TGTGCCAGCAGTACTGGGACTAGGAGCGGAGAGACCCAGTACTTC
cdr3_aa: CASSTGTRSGETQYF

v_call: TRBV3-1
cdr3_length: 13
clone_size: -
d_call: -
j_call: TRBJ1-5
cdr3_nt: TGTGCCAGCAGCCAAGTAAGGCGTCAGCCCCAGCATTTT
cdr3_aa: CASSQVRRQPQHF

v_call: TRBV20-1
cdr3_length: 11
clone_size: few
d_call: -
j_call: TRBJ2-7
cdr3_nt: TGCAGTGCTAGAGGCAGGGGCGGACTGTACTTC
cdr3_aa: CSARGRGGLYF

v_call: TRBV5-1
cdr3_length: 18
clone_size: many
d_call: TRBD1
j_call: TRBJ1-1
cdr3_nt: TGCGCCAGCAGCTTGGCCGTAGTTGTGACAGGGGAACGGACTGAAGCTTTCTTT
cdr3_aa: CASSLAVVVTGERTEAFF

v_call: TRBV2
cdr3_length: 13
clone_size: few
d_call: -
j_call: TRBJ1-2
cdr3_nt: TGTGCCAGCAGTGAAGACCCTCCAGCTGGCTACACCTTC
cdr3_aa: CASSEDPPAGYTF

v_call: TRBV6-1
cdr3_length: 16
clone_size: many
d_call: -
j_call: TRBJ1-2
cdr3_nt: TGTGCCAGCAGTGTTAAGTGGGACCGAGGGAACTATGGCTACACCTTC
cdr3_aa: CASSVKWDRGNYGYTF

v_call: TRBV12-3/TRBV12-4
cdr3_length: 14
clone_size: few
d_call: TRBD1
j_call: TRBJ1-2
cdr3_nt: TGTGCCAGCAGTCCTACCCGGCAGGGGGGTGGCTACACCTTC
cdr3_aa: CASSPTRQGGGYTF

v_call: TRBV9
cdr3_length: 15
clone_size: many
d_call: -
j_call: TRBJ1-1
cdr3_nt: TGTGCCAGCAGCGTAGGGGGGGGGAGAGGCGTTGAAGCTTTCTTT
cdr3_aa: CASSVGGGRGVEAFF

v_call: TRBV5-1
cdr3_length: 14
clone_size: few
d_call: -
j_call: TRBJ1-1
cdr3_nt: TGCGCCAGCAGCTTGGAACCAGGAGACACTGAAGCTTTCTTT
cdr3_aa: CASSLEPGDTEAFF

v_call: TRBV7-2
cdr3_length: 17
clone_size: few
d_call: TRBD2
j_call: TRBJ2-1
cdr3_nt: TGTGCCAGCACCACAATTGGGCGGGAGGGCACCCAAGATGAGCAGTTCTTC
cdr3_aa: CASTTIGREGTQDEQFF

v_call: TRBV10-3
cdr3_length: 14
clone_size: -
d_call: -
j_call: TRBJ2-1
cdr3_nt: TGTGCCATCAGTGAAAGGGCGGAGCCCAATGAGCAGTTCTTC
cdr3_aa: CAISERAEPNEQFF